This TCR beta chain was obtained from a study of post-analysis software for immune sequencing data. Study-wide context: Included among the disease courses, which were recorded for the cohort, were relapsing-remitting, secondary progressive and progressive-relapsing multiple sclerosis.

Regarding the study as a whole: Patients showed TRBV5-6, TRBV5-1 and TRBV20-1 among a handful of TRBV segments more frequent than in controls. The study found significantly lower normalized Chao1 diversity in multiple sclerosis patients than in controls.

Losses at the gene ends were 2 bases for V and 2 bases for J; bases not matched to a gene: 20. This CDR3 has 21 amino acids. The germline V gene encodes CDR1 LGHNA and CDR2 YSLEER. With regard to this clonotype: Its antigen is still unknown.

Every TCR beta cDNA library bore unique molecular identifiers. From the PCR reads, TCRdb called clonotypes with MiXCR, one entry per CDR3 protein. The sample has fewer than 900,000 distinct CDR3 sequences, around 46% seen once. Material: blood. The chain has TRBV4-3 and TRBJ2-1; 8 nucleotides align to TRBD2. This receptor was obtained from a girl aged 10-17 years with multiple sclerosis. This CDR3 is CASSQTLRGLVQGLPYNEQFF. Here the CDR3 DNA reads TGCGCCAGCAGCCAAACCCTCCGGGGACTAGTTCAGGGGTTACCCTACAATGAGCAGTTCTTC.